This TCR beta chain was sequenced during a study of T-cell reconstitution after alpha-beta-depleted transplantation in children (dated by TCRdb to 2016 to 2017). Turning to the overall study: The study quantitatively tracked T-cell immune reconstitution after TCRalphabeta/CD19-depleted allogeneic hematopoietic cell transplantation in children using TCR repertoire profiling.

Libraries were constructed by PCR. The reads were generated on an Illumina HiSeq 2500. Molecular barcoding was employed in the preparation of TCR libraries, with unique molecular identifiers being used to normalize TCRbeta repertoire quantification. In TCRdb, the public reads were trimmed at Q25 with fastp and aligned with MiXCR, with productive beta chains retained. Rows with a matching CDR3 protein are joined into one entry that keeps the most common DNA and genes. This sample gives roughly 200,000 distinct CDR3 sequences in total; about 14% of them show up just once. 13% of the sample is taken by the ten largest. With regard to this clonotype: The antigen this receptor binds is unknown. Base quality data are lacking; no much larger clone is found one base away.

From a lookup of the germline V gene, CDR1 and CDR2 are KGHSH and LQKENI. The CDR3 holds 14 amino acids from the cysteine to the phenylalanine. Left in the record is the CDR3 DNA by itself, 42 bases read in frame from the first base. V trim: 8 bases; J trim: 7 bases; unmatched bases: 13. This sequence originates from a human donor who donated a stem cell graft to a child with acute lymphoblastic leukemia. The rearrangement combines TRBV18 with TRBJ2-5; 7 bases in the junction line up with TRBD2. The material sequenced was PBMCs from the stem cell graft donor, taken from the stem cell graft. The base sequence is TGTGCCAGCACCTCGCAGGGAGGGTCCGGGACCCAGTACTTC. This encodes CASTSQGGSGTQYF.